Presented here are 30 T cell receptor beta chains from one specimen sequenced in a study of blood T cell repertoires in COVID-19. Method: immunoSEQ multiplex PCR; TCRdb's copy keeps in-frame clones and lacks some. The sample consists of roughly 240,000 clones, 65% to 90% of them appearing once. Sample: peripheral blood. These receptor sequences come from a woman aged 70-85 years with acute or convalescent COVID-19.

The rearrangement links TRBV15 to TRBJ2-5; 8 nucleotides agree with TRBD2. The junction had 9 bases not matched to a gene; V was cut back by 2 bases and J by 4 bases. The CDR3 sequence is 16 residues long. Germline V lookup: CDR1 LNHNV, CDR2 YYDKDF (reference sequence). The CDR3 nucleotides read TGTGCCACCAGCAGATCGGCTATAGCGGGGACAGAGACCCAGTACTTC. This gives the protein CATSRSAIAGTETQYF. The full variable domain, with the rest looked up from reference TRBV15 and TRBJ2-5, is DAMVIQNPRYQVTQFGKPVTLSCSQTLNHNVMYWYQQKSSQAPKLLFHYYDKDFNNEADTPDNFQSRRPNTSFCFLDIRSPGLGDTAMYLCATSRSAIAGTETQYFGPGTRLLVL.

The chain links TRBV18 to TRBJ1-1, with D uncertain. The V and J ends lost 6 bases and 1 base respectively, with 9 bases between them. The CDR3 has 13 amino acids. Germline V lookup: CDR1 KGHSH, CDR2 LQKENI. CDR3 DNA sequence: TGTGCCAGCTCGCCCGGGGAGAACACTGAAGCTTTCTTT. It encodes CASSPGENTEAFF.

The chain joins TRBV5-1 to TRBJ1-2, with D hard to call. CDR1 is SGHRS and CDR2 is YFSETQ in the germline V gene. V lost 4 bases and J 7 bases, leaving 8 bases between the germline ends. The length of the CDR3 is 11 residues. The CDR3 protein is CASSRGVGYTF. Written as DNA, the CDR3 is TGCGCCAGCAGCCGGGGAGTTGGCTACACCTTC.

J is TRBJ2-2 and V is TRBV3-1 (or the pseudogene TRBV3-2); D unclear. Trimming stripped 8 bases from V and 4 bases from J, with 11 bases between. This CDR3 has 13 amino acids. Germline assignment: CDR1 LGHDT and CDR2 YNNKEL (reference sequence). Here the CDR3 reads CASANYLTGELFF. As DNA, the CDR3 is TGTGCCAGCGCTAATTACCTCACCGGGGAGCTGTTTTTT.

Only one count was recorded for this clone. This rearrangement joins TRBV12-3 or TRBV12-4 to TRBJ1-5; no clear D gene. The CDR3 extends over 13 amino acids. With 6 bases removed from V and 5 bases from J, the gap between germline ends came to 11 bases. CDR3 region: CASSAGGDQPQHF. The CDR3 DNA reads TGTGCCAGCAGCGCAGGAGGAGATCAGCCCCAGCATTTT.

V and J are TRBV3-1 (or the pseudogene TRBV3-2) and TRBJ1-2; TRBD1 aligns across 7 bases. The CDR3 length is 14 residues. CDR1 and CDR2 from the germline V gene are LGHDT and YNNKEL (reference sequence). The ends lost 0 bases at V and 4 bases at J; junction bases unmatched: 2. CDR3 nucleotide sequence: TGTGCCAGCAGCCAAGATTGGGACAGCTATGGCTACACCTTC. Amino acids: CASSQDWDSYGYTF.

The rearrangement links TRBV27 to TRBJ1-4; D is perhaps TRBD1 (5 bases). Germline V gene data show CDR1 as MNHEY and CDR2 as SMNVEV (reference sequence). The CDR3 sequence is 15 residues long. V was pared by 6 bases and J by 2 bases, with 13 bases between. Here the CDR3 reads CASRLAGVTNEKLFF. CDR3 DNA: TGTGCCAGCAGGCTGGCGGGGGTCACTAATGAAAAACTGTTTTTT.

V is TRBV19 and J is TRBJ1-5, with TRBD1 as a possible D gene (6 bases). The CDR3 loop spans 16 amino acids. The V end was cut by 3 bases, the J end by 5 bases, with 17 bases between. Looked up from germline, CDR1 is LNHDA and CDR2 is SQIVND (reference sequence). CDR3 loop: CASSIGDRTEDQPQHF. The DNA for the CDR3 is TGTGCCAGTAGTATTGGCGACAGGACAGAAGATCAGCCCCAGCATTTT.

The chain couples TRBV7-9 to TRBJ1-1, with 7 bases lining up with TRBD1. The CDR3 is 14 residues long. The V gene's germline CDR1 is SEHNR and CDR2 FQNEAQ (reference sequence). V trimming: 3 bases; J trimming: 5 bases; junction bases outside the gene matches: 6. The CDR3 sequence: CASSFDRVGTEAFF. The CDR3 DNA sequence: TGTGCCAGCAGCTTCGACAGGGTGGGAACTGAAGCTTTCTTT.

The chain couples TRBV5-4 to TRBJ1-1; 8 positions agree with TRBD1. Germline values: CDR1 SGHNT, CDR2 YYREEE (reference sequence). V trimming: 2 bases; J trimming: 1 base; junction bases outside the gene matches: 7. The length of the CDR3 is 16 residues. The CDR3, as DNA: TGTGCCAGCAGCTTAGGAATTGGGACAGGGAACACTGAAGCTTTCTTT. Its translation is CASSLGIGTGNTEAFF.

The rearrangement uses TRBV7-9 and TRBJ2-7, with D perhaps matching TRBD1 (6 bases). This CDR3 is 15 amino acids long. V was cut by 5 bases and J by 0 bases, with 14 bases left in between. The germline V gene has CDR1 SEHNR and CDR2 FQNEAQ (reference sequence). The CDR3 nucleotides are TGTGCCAGCAGCCCAGACAGGCTCAACTCCTACGAGCAGTACTTC. Encoded protein: CASSPDRLNSYEQYF.

V usage is TRBV27 and J usage is TRBJ2-5, with a tentative D call TRBD2 (5 bases). The CDR3 extends over 14 amino acids. In germline, CDR1 is MNHEY, CDR2 SMNVEV (reference sequence). V was shortened by 6 bases and J by 3 bases, with 14 bases between the two germline ends. The CDR3 region has the DNA TGTGCCAGCAGAAGTTTACTCGGGGAAGAGACCCAGTACTTC. It is translated as CASRSLLGEETQYF.

The V gene is TRBV6-1, the J gene TRBJ1-1, with 8 bases identical to TRBD1. The germline gives CDR1 MNHNS, CDR2 SASEGT. There are 12 residues in the CDR3. Losses at the gene ends were 3 bases for V and 8 bases for J; bases not matched to a gene: 2. CDR3 protein: CASSDHRGEAFF. As DNA, the CDR3 is TGTGCCAGCAGTGATCACAGGGGGGAAGCTTTCTTT.

The chain is built from TRBV11-2 and TRBJ1-3; D is ambiguous. This CDR3 comprises 11 residues. V shed 6 bases and J shed 7 bases, with 7 bases lying between them. CDR1 is SGHAT and CDR2 is FQNNGV in the germline V gene. Here the CDR3 DNA reads TGTGCCAGCAGTCAGCGGAACACCATATATTTT. It specifies CASSQRNTIYF.

This chain connects TRBV11-2 to TRBJ1-1, with D unresolved. Germline CDR1 is SGHAT and CDR2 is FQNNGV. Trimming removed 1 base from V and 4 bases from J, with 10 bases in between. This CDR3 contains 14 residues. This CDR3 reads CASSLASGGTEAFF. CDR3 nucleotides: TGTGCCAGCAGCTTAGCTTCGGGTGGCACTGAAGCTTTCTTT.

The genes are TRBV12-3 or TRBV12-4 and TRBJ1-2, with TRBD1 identical over 7 bases. The CDR3 is made up of 13 amino acids. The V and J ends lost 6 bases and 2 bases, in that order; junction bases with no gene match: 3. The CDR3 DNA is TGTGCCAGCAGACTGACAGGGAACTATGGCTACACCTTC. Translating gives CASRLTGNYGYTF.

The V and J genes are TRBV6-1 and TRBJ2-7; 7 positions agree with TRBD2. The CDR3 loop spans 15 amino acids. The ends lost 0 bases at V and 4 bases at J; junction bases unmatched: 6. Germline CDR1 and CDR2: MNHNS and SASEGT. The CDR3 here is CASSEAGRAGYEQYF. CDR3 bases: TGTGCCAGCAGTGAAGCAGGGAGGGCGGGGTACGAGCAGTACTTC.

This clone was detected once. V gene TRBV4-1 combines with J gene TRBJ1-6, with TRBD1 as a possible D gene (5 bases). With 0 bases removed from V and 7 bases from J, the gap between germline ends came to 13 bases. Germline V gene data show CDR1 as MGHRA and CDR2 as YSYEKL. CDR3 length equals 16 residues. CDR3 protein: CASSQDPEGWNSPLHF. DNA for the CDR3: TGCGCCAGCAGCCAAGATCCGGAGGGGTGGAATTCACCCCTCCACTTT.

The rearrangement joins TRBV28 to TRBJ2-1; 10 bases map to TRBD2. V shed 1 base and J 5 bases; nucleotides not matched to a gene: 8. The germline gives CDR1 MDHEN, CDR2 SYDVKM. The CDR3 consists of 17 residues. CDR3 sequence: CASSLLSSGGPNNEQFF. CDR3 nucleotide sequence: TGTGCCAGCAGTTTATTGTCTAGCGGGGGTCCCAACAATGAGCAGTTCTTC.

In this sample, this clone turned up a few times. The genes are TRBV18 and TRBJ1-4; D is possibly TRBD1 (6 bases). The V end lost 1 base, the J end lost 5 bases, and 11 bases lay between the germline ends. The germline V gene has CDR1 KGHSH and CDR2 LQKENI. The length of the CDR3 is 15 residues. DNA for the CDR3: TGTGCCAGCTCACCACGACAGGATTTCAATGAAAAACTGTTTTTT. Encoded protein: CASSPRQDFNEKLFF.

This clone was detected many times. The rearrangement uses TRBV19 and TRBJ1-2; 7 positions match TRBD1. The junction had 5 bases not matched to a gene; V was cut back by 3 bases and J by 4 bases. This CDR3 comprises 14 residues. The germline V gene has CDR1 LNHDA and CDR2 SQIVND (reference sequence). The CDR3 nucleotides are TGTGCCAGTAGTATCACAGGGGCGCCCTATGGCTACACCTTC. As protein: CASSITGAPYGYTF.

The chain is built from TRBV5-4 and TRBJ1-4; possibly TRBD1 for D (6 bases). The CDR3 runs to 16 residues. The germline V and J ends were trimmed by 1 base and 2 bases, with 12 bases remaining between them. CDR1 is SGHNT, CDR2 YYREEE, per germline (reference sequence). CDR3 in DNA: TGTGCCAGCAGCTTGAGGGGGGGGGTCACTAATGAAAAACTGTTTTTT. Encoded protein: CASSLRGGVTNEKLFF.

A single count supports this clone. This chain's CDR3 is CASSSTSGGELFF. CDR3 coding DNA: TGTGCCAGCAGTTCCACGAGCGGCGGGGAGCTGTTTTTT. This chain connects TRBV6-5 to TRBJ2-2; TRBD2 might be the D (5 bases). Germline V lookup: CDR1 MNHEY, CDR2 SVGAGI. CDR3 length: 13 amino acids. Trimming took 4 bases from V and 7 from J, leaving 10 bases between them.

The chain links TRBV12-5 to TRBJ2-7; 7 bases align to TRBD1. Germline V gene sequence: CDR1 LGHNT, CDR2 FRNRAP. V shed 3 bases and J 12 bases; nucleotides not matched to a gene: 5. CDR3 length: 11 residues. CDR3 sequence reads: CASGFDRALYF. In DNA, the CDR3 is TGTGCTAGTGGTTTTGACAGGGCTCTGTACTTC.

The chain links TRBV27 to TRBJ2-5; no firm D call. V lost 4 bases to trimming and J lost 2 bases, with 8 bases between them. This CDR3 is built from 13 residues. The germline V gene encodes CDR1 MNHEY and CDR2 SMNVEV (reference sequence). The CDR3 sequence is CASSSPTQETQYF. The CDR3 DNA sequence: TGTGCCAGCAGTTCGCCGACTCAAGAGACCCAGTACTTC.

V gene TRBV27 combines with J gene TRBJ1-6; D remains unclear. The CDR3 sequence is 14 residues long. V was shortened by 3 bases and J by 0 bases, with 3 bases between the two germline ends. The V gene's germline CDR1 is MNHEY and CDR2 SMNVEV (reference sequence). As DNA, the CDR3 is TGTGCCAGCAGTTTCGGCTCCTATAATTCACCCCTCCACTTT. Protein sequence: CASSFGSYNSPLHF.

The J gene is TRBJ2-2, the V gene TRBV7-9; 10 nucleotides agree with TRBD1. Per the germline V gene, CDR1 is SEHNR and CDR2 is FQNEAQ (reference sequence). The V and J ends lost 11 bases and 2 bases, in that order; junction bases with no gene match: 2. The CDR3 sequence is 13 residues long. CDR3 nucleotide sequence: TGTGCCGGGACAGGGGATAACACCGGGGAGCTGTTTTTT. Its protein is CAGTGDNTGELFF.

This chain connects TRBV6-6 to TRBJ2-2, with TRBD1 identical over 9 bases. There are 16 residues in the CDR3. J was trimmed by 5 bases and V by 7 bases; bases with no gene match: 11. Germline V gene data show CDR1 as MNHNY and CDR2 as SVGAGI (reference sequence). The chain's CDR3 is CASKIRDRGDTGELFF. CDR3 nucleotides: TGTGCCAGCAAAATCAGAGACAGGGGGGATACCGGGGAGCTGTTTTTT.

The chain couples TRBV5-1 to TRBJ2-7; 7 bases map to TRBD2. The J segment lost 4 bases and the V segment lost 2 bases, leaving 3 bases of the junction unmatched. There are 13 residues in the CDR3. CDR1 and CDR2 from the germline V gene are SGHRS and YFSETQ. CDR3 bases: TGCGCCAGCAGCTTCAGGGAGGGGTACGAGCAGTACTTC. Translation gives CASSFREGYEQYF.

This clone was seen a single time. CDR3 in DNA: TGTGCCAGCAGCCAGATAATGAACACTGAAGCTTTCTTT. This translates into CASSQIMNTEAFF. The chain combines TRBV7-2 with TRBJ1-1; no reliable D call. Germline loops: CDR1 SGHTA, CDR2 FQGNSA. The CDR3 has 13 residues. V gave up 5 bases and J gave up 0 bases, with 7 bases separating them.